This TCR beta chain was captured in a study of T cell changes during pregnancy in multiple sclerosis. Sequenced by immunoSEQ multiplex PCR; TCRdb stores in-frame clones only, minus some. The sample holds more than 35,000 clones, approximately 90% seen once. The length of the CDR3 is 13 residues. V was cut by 6 bases and J by 3 bases, with 10 bases left in between. The germline V gene has CDR1 MNHEY and CDR2 SVGAGI. The source material was CD4+ T cells from peripheral blood mononuclear cells, sampled in the first trimester of pregnancy. The rearrangement uses TRBV6-5 and TRBJ2-3; no reliable D call. This receptor was taken from a female donor with multiple sclerosis, enrolled in a pregnancy study. CDR3 in DNA: TGTGCCAGCAGCGGGTCCCGAACAGATACGCAGTATTTT. Its protein is CASSGSRTDTQYF.